The present T cell receptor beta chain was sequenced within a study of T-cell memory formation after mild COVID-19. The V gene's germline CDR1 is SQVTM and CDR2 ANQGSEA. With 3 bases removed from V and 4 bases from J, the gap between germline ends came to 6 bases. The CDR3 covers 11 residues. A single record per CDR3 protein comes from TCRdb applying MiXCR to the 5' RACE reads. The sample carries hundreds of thousands of distinct CDR3 sequences, roughly a sixth recorded once. This receptor was taken from an adult woman who had mild COVID-19 (a few samples of this study predate the infection). Cell type and time point are not known. The V and J genes are TRBV29-1 and TRBJ1-1; D unclear. Sequenced input: PBMCs or a T cell subset sorted from them (not recorded which). CDR3 nucleotides: TGCAGCGTTGATCCAGGCACTGAAGCTTTCTTT. This encodes CSVDPGTEAFF.